The rows below give T cell receptor beta chains drawn from one sample of a study of persistence of HIV-infected CD4 T cells. The protocol was immunoSEQ multiplex PCR, while the TCRdb copy is restricted to in-frame clones and leaves out a portion. The top ten clones hold about 0.86% of a sample with fewer than 40,000 clones, 80% to 90% of them seen once. The antigens of these receptors remain unknown. Sample: CD4+ T cells sorted from PBMCs after approximately 19-hour stimulation, taken from a patient who received antiretroviral therapy. The source of these receptors is an adult man with HIV who was CMV-seropositive. Each CDR3 is given with its conserved first and last residue. D genes are given only for firm matches. Only some rows state a clone size, as once, few, many or a class for expanded clones.

D gene,clone size,V gene,J gene,CDR3 DNA,CDR3 protein
.,.,TRBV29-1,TRBJ1-2,TGCAGCGTTTCACAGGGAGTTGGGTATGGCTACACCTTC,CSVSQGVGYGYTF
.,.,TRBV18,TRBJ1-1,TGTGCCAGCTCCCTCGATCTGAACACTGAAGCTTTCTTT,CASSLDLNTEAFF
.,.,TRBV15,TRBJ2-3,TGTGCCACCAGCCCCCAAGGGGGGGGATCAGATACGCAGTATTTT,CATSPQGGGSDTQYF
TRBD1,.,TRBV3-1/TRBV3-2,TRBJ1-4,TGTGCCAGCAGCCAAGATTGGGGGACAGGGGTTGAAAAACTGTTTTTT,CASSQDWGTGVEKLFF
.,once,TRBV19,TRBJ1-2,TGTGCCAGTAGCCAGGCCAGCTATGGCTACACCTTC,CASSQASYGYTF
.,.,TRBV29-1,TRBJ2-5,TGCAGCGTTGAAGTGGAGACCCAGTACTTC,CSVEVETQYF
TRBD2,.,TRBV7-2,TRBJ2-1,TGTGCCAGCAGCGGGACTAGCGGGGGGGCCTCCAATGAGCAGTTCTTC,CASSGTSGGASNEQFF
.,.,TRBV7-2,TRBJ2-3,TGTGCCAGCAGCTTAATGGGACGGGCTAGCACAGATACGCAGTATTTT,CASSLMGRASTDTQYF
.,.,TRBV19,TRBJ2-3,TGTGCCAGTAGCCTGGGCCAGAAGGCAGATACGCAGTATTTT,CASSLGQKADTQYF
TRBD1,.,TRBV5-1,TRBJ2-5,TGCGCCAGCAGCCCGGGGACAGGGGCATTGGAGACCCAGTACTTC,CASSPGTGALETQYF
TRBD1,.,TRBV7-3,TRBJ2-2,TGTGCCAGCAGCGTGGACAGGCGCGACACCGGGGAGCTGTTTTTT,CASSVDRRDTGELFF
TRBD1,few,TRBV19,TRBJ2-1,TGTGCCAGTAGTAGAAAACGGGACAGTTATAACAATGAGCAGTTCTTC,CASSRKRDSYNNEQFF
.,.,TRBV29-1,TRBJ1-1,TGCAGCGTTGAGCTGGGAGTGGTCGCTTTCTTT,CSVELGVVAFF
.,.,TRBV3-1/TRBV3-2,TRBJ2-2,TGTGCCAGCAGCCAAGGCGTCACCACTTCCACCGGGGAGCTGTTTTTT,CASSQGVTTSTGELFF
.,.,TRBV5-1,TRBJ1-5,TGCGCCAGCAGCTTGGAGGGACTGAGCAATCAGCCCCAGCATTTT,CASSLEGLSNQPQHF
TRBD1,few,TRBV19,TRBJ1-2,TGTGCCAGTAGTCTGAGACAGGGAGCCTATGGCTACACCTTC,CASSLRQGAYGYTF
TRBD2,.,TRBV4-1,TRBJ2-1,TGCGCCAGCAGCCAAATGAAATTCAGCGGGGGTTTTTCCTACAATGAGCAGTTCTTC,CASSQMKFSGGFSYNEQFF
.,.,TRBV6-5,TRBJ2-1,TGTGCCAGCAGTTATATCAATGAGCAGTTCTTC,CASSYINEQFF
.,.,TRBV7-2,TRBJ2-6,TGTGCCAGCAGCAAACAGGGTTTCTCTGGGGCCAACGTCCTGACTTTC,CASSKQGFSGANVLTF
.,.,TRBV7-2,TRBJ2-4,TGTGCCAGCAGCTTAGGTGGGGTAGTCAAAAACATTCAGTACTTC,CASSLGGVVKNIQYF
.,.,TRBV20-1,TRBJ1-5,TGCAGTGCTAGCTCCGGGGGAGCCCAGCATTTT,CSASSGGAQHF
TRBD1,.,TRBV27,TRBJ1-2,TGTGCCAGCAGTTTATGGCAGGGGGCTAGGTATGGCTACACCTTC,CASSLWQGARYGYTF
TRBD1,.,TRBV25-1,TRBJ2-7,TGTGCCAGCAGTACAGGGGTTTTCTGGGAGCAGTACTTC,CASSTGVFWEQYF
TRBD1,.,TRBV7-2,TRBJ1-1,TGTGCCAGCAGCCCGGGGGGGACAGGGGTGATGAACACTGAAGCTTTCTTT,CASSPGGTGVMNTEAFF
.,.,TRBV5-6,TRBJ1-5,TGTGCCAGCAGCTCGGATCGGGCAGGAGGAAATCAGCCCCAGCATTTT,CASSSDRAGGNQPQHF
.,.,TRBV5-1,TRBJ1-3,TGCGCCAGCAGCTTGGAATCGCAGGTCTCTGGAAACACCATATATTTT,CASSLESQVSGNTIYF
.,.,TRBV2,TRBJ1-1,TGTGCCAGCAGGCCCGGGACGGTGAACACTGAAGCTTTCTTT,CASRPGTVNTEAFF
TRBD2,.,TRBV15,TRBJ2-1,TGTGCCACCAGCAGAGACCTAGCGGGGGGGGCCCACTACAATGAGCAGTTCTTC,CATSRDLAGGAHYNEQFF
.,.,TRBV6-5,TRBJ1-1,TGTGCCAGCACCCCGGCGGGGAACACTGAAGCTTTCTTT,CASTPAGNTEAFF
.,once,TRBV19,TRBJ1-6,TGTGCCAGTAGTATTTCGGGCATTAATTCACCCCTCCACTTT,CASSISGINSPLHF
TRBD2,.,TRBV4-1,TRBJ2-1,TGCGCCAGCAGCCAAGTACTAGCGGGGAAAGGTGAGCAGTTCTTC,CASSQVLAGKGEQFF
TRBD1,once,TRBV18,TRBJ1-3,TGTGCCAGCTCACCAGGACAGGGTGGCTCTGGAAACACCATATATTTT,CASSPGQGGSGNTIYF
.,.,TRBV13,TRBJ2-3,TGTGCCAGCAGCTCGACAGCCGGGGTTGGCACAGATACGCAGTATTTT,CASSSTAGVGTDTQYF
.,.,TRBV29-1,TRBJ2-1,TGCAGCGTCCAAATATTGGGCAGTTCGGTAGATGAGCAGTTCTTC,CSVQILGSSVDEQFF
.,.,TRBV6-5,TRBJ2-1,TGTGCCAGTCGAGGGGGTGACAGCCCAATCTGGACGTTCTTC,CASRGGDSPIWTFF
.,.,TRBV19,TRBJ1-2,TGTGCCAGTAGGGGAACAGCCTCAATTTCCTATGGCTACACCTTC,CASRGTASISYGYTF
.,once,TRBV15,TRBJ1-2,TGTGCCACCAGCAGAGAAAGGAGCGCCTATGGCTACACCTTC,CATSRERSAYGYTF
TRBD2,.,TRBV4-3,TRBJ2-3,TGCGCCAGCGGGGACCTAGCGGGGGGGTACGATACGCAGTATTTT,CASGDLAGGYDTQYF
TRBD1,.,TRBV7-9,TRBJ1-5,TGTGCCAGCAGCTTAGGCTCCGGGACAGGGGGCAGTCAGCCCCAGCATTTT,CASSLGSGTGGSQPQHF
TRBD1,.,TRBV29-1,TRBJ2-1,TGCAGCGCCTCAGGGGGCCTAAGGAGAGGCTCCTACAATGAGCAGTTCTTC,CSASGGLRRGSYNEQFF
.,.,TRBV3-1/TRBV3-2,TRBJ1-5,TGTGCCAGCAGCCAAGTAGACCCGCCAGGCTATAGCAATCAGCCCCAGCATTTT,CASSQVDPPGYSNQPQHF
TRBD1,.,TRBV2,TRBJ1-5,TGTGCCAGCAGGGAATCCGGGACAGGGTTCCTCAGCAATCAGCCCCAGCATTTT,CASRESGTGFLSNQPQHF
.,.,TRBV7-8,TRBJ1-3,TGTGCCAGCAGCTTCCTGCTGCAGTCCTCTGGAAACACCATATATTTT,CASSFLLQSSGNTIYF
TRBD2,.,TRBV27,TRBJ2-1,TGTGCCAGCAGCCGGGGACTAGCGGGGGCCGGCGATGAGCAGTTCTTC,CASSRGLAGAGDEQFF
TRBD2,.,TRBV5-1,TRBJ2-5,TGCGCCAGCAGCTTGGTTTTAGCGGGGGACCTGAAAGAGACCCAGTACTTC,CASSLVLAGDLKETQYF
.,.,TRBV5-4,TRBJ1-1,TGTGCCAGCAGCTTGGGTGGGGACACTGAAGCTTTCTTT,CASSLGGDTEAFF
TRBD2,once,TRBV5-5,TRBJ2-2,TGTGCCAGCAGCTCTACTAGCGGACCAAACACCGGGGAGCTGTTTTTT,CASSSTSGPNTGELFF
.,.,TRBV7-3,TRBJ2-5,TGTGCCAGCACCCAAGGGGTCGGAGGGACCCAGTACTTC,CASTQGVGGTQYF
.,.,TRBV6-1,TRBJ1-2,TGTGCCAGCAGTGAAGTGAAGGGGGGCGCGGGCACCTTC,CASSEVKGGAGTF
.,.,TRBV9,TRBJ1-3,TGTGCCAGCAGCGTAGTGGCAGCCTTCTCTGGAAACACCATATATTTT,CASSVVAAFSGNTIYF
.,once,TRBV18,TRBJ2-7,TGTGCCAGCTCGTCAAACACCTACGAGCAGTACTTC,CASSSNTYEQYF
.,.,TRBV6-5,TRBJ2-1,TGTGCCAGCAGACACGATTTAAGCTCCTACAATGAGCAGTTCTTC,CASRHDLSSYNEQFF
.,.,TRBV10-3,TRBJ2-7,TGTGCCTCCCGAGGGGTGAGTTACGAGCAGTACTTC,CASRGVSYEQYF
.,.,TRBV29-1,TRBJ2-5,TGCAGCGTTGGCGGACAGCTCCAAGAGACCCAGTACTTC,CSVGGQLQETQYF
TRBD1,medium-sized,TRBV5-1,TRBJ1-1,TGCGCCAGCAGCCACTTGGACAGGGTGGGTACTGAAGCTTTCTTT,CASSHLDRVGTEAFF